This T cell receptor (beta chain) was recovered during a study of blood T cell repertoires in COVID-19 (dated by TCRdb to about 2020). At the level of the whole study: The collaborator samples originated in the United States, Italy and Spain and spanned the acute and convalescent phases of COVID-19. The repertoires were made available in a free public database intended to serve as a resource for research on the immune response to SARS-CoV-2. Where HLA class I and class II types were available, the types were taken from metadata supplied by the sample provider, not from assay-based typing. The material from the prospective study consisted of cDNA or gDNA derived from T cells, B-cell-depleted T cells, or PBMCs. Nearly every sample came with metadata listing a de-identified subject ID, COVID-19 status, age in years and sex. Deeply sampled blood TCRbeta repertoires from subjects exposed to, actively infected with, or recovered from COVID-19 were included in the dataset. The samples were drawn from two sources: the first 160 participants of the ongoing ImmuneRACE study, and approximately 1,300 subjects contributed by 6 global collaborators. Beyond this particular receptor, the publication reports: The amount of clinical and demographic metadata varied by source and participant and was provided uncurated.

In regard to this clone: Its recognized antigen is unknown. Base qualities are not provided; no much larger clone lies one nucleotide away.

V has 0 bases trimmed and J has 4 bases trimmed; junction bases matching no gene number 4. The CDR1 and CDR2 encoded by the germline V gene (reference sequence) are SGHNT and YYREEE. The CDR3 contains 15 residues, cysteine and phenylalanine counted. This entry keeps only the CDR3 DNA: 45 bases, framed from base 1. TCRbeta CDR3 regions were amplified from genomic DNA using the immunoSEQ Assay, a bias-controlled multiplex PCR. As for how the authors treated the data: Within the assay, amplification of reference gene primers was used to estimate how many nucleated cells each sample contained. Sequence reads were collapsed and filtered to measure the absolute abundance of every unique TCRbeta CDR3 rearrangement. For each sample, productive Simpson clonality was calculated as the square root of Simpson's diversity index over productive rearrangements. The immuneACCESS repertoire file appears here via TCRdb, limited to in-frame rearrangements. These files lack a portion of the clones; in checked studies, under half of the deficit traces to unresolved V genes, and the cause of the others is not known. V and J calls and clone size are as listed in that table; D and trimming were resolved from the DNA. The sample table shows hundreds of thousands of clones, and roughly 80% are seen once. About 5% of the sample is in the top ten clones.

Participants in the prospective study were aged 18 to 89 years, lived in about two dozen United States geographic areas, and enrolled through a virtual design. To assign participants to cohorts, the prospective study relied on clinical history that participants themselves reported in a screening survey and a study questionnaire. A participant counted as exposed if, within 2 weeks of entering the study, that participant had been in contact with someone who had a PCR-confirmed or clinician-diagnosed COVID-19 case. In the prospective study, mobile phlebotomists collected whole blood, serum and a nasopharyngeal or oropharyngeal swab from each participant. Participants in the prospective study had the option to provide additional blood draws and questionnaires over an approximately 2-month period. Before DNA extraction, prospective study blood samples were shipped either frozen or at room temperature.

The chain uses TRBV5-4 and TRBJ2-5; 9 nucleotides in the junction match TRBD2. The clonotype originates from a man aged 35 to 55 who had been exposed to COVID-19. The sample taken for sequencing was PBMCs or T cells enriched from blood (not recorded which). The DNA sequence follows: TGTGCCAGCAGCTTGGGGCCTAGCGGGATAGAGACCCAGTACTTC. Its amino acids are CASSLGPSGIETQYF.